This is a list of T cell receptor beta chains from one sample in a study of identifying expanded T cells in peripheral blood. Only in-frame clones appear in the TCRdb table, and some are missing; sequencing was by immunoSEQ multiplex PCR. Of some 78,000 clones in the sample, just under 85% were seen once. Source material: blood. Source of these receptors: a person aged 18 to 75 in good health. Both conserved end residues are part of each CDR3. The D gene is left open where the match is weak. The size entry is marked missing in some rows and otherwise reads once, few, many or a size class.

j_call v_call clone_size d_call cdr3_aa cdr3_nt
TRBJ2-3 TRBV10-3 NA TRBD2 CAISEGASGRTPDTQYF TGTGCCATCAGTGAGGGGGCTAGCGGGAGGACACCAGATACGCAGTATTTT
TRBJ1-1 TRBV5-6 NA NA CASSLRTEAFF TGTGCCAGCAGCTTGCGTACTGAAGCTTTCTTT
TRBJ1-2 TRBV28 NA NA CASSSQSPRRTNYGYTF TGTGCCAGCAGTTCCCAATCTCCCCGACGGACTAACTATGGCTACACCTTC
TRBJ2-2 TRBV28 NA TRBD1 CASSLGRGPNTGELFF TGTGCCAGCAGTTTAGGAAGGGGGCCGAACACCGGGGAGCTGTTTTTT
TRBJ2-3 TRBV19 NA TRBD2 CATGRGTSGRSDTQYF TGTGCCACCGGTCGAGGAACTAGCGGGAGGTCAGATACGCAGTATTTT
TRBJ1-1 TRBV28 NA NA CASSFGDRKNTEAFF TGTGCCAGCAGTTTCGGGGACCGAAAGAACACTGAAGCTTTCTTT
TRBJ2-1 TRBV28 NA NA CASSFLYNEQFF TGTGCCAGCAGTTTCTTGTACAATGAGCAGTTCTTC
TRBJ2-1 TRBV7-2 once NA CASSLVTGPNEQFF TGTGCCAGCAGCTTAGTCACGGGCCCCAATGAGCAGTTCTTC
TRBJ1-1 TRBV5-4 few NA CASSLGVPGKAFF TGTGCCAGCAGCTTGGGGGTCCCGGGGAAGGCTTTCTTT
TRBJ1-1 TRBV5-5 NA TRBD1 CASSFTGEYGEAFF TGTGCCAGCAGCTTTACAGGGGAATATGGTGAAGCTTTCTTT
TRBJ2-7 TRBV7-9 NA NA CASSLASSGLEAEYF TGTGCCAGCAGCTTAGCCTCCTCGGGACTCGAGGCGGAGTACTTC
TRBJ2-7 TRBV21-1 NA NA CASSKEWDRGAHEQYF TGTGCCAGCAGCAAAGAGTGGGACAGGGGAGCCCACGAGCAGTACTTC
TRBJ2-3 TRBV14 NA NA CASNLGIPTDTQYF TGTGCCAGCAATCTGGGCATTCCCACAGATACGCAGTATTTT
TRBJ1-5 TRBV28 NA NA CASSLGQPRQPQHF TGTGCCAGCAGTTTAGGACAGCCGCGGCAGCCCCAGCATTTT
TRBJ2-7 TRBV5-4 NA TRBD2 CASSLAPSGVLTYEQYF TGTGCCAGCAGCTTGGCCCCGAGCGGGGTCCTAACCTACGAGCAGTACTTC
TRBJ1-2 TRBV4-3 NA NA CASSQGRANYGYTF TGCGCCAGCAGTCAAGGGAGAGCTAACTATGGCTACACCTTC
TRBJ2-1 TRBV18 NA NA CASSNDGPLNNEQFF TGTGCCAGCTCAAACGACGGGCCCCTTAACAATGAGCAGTTCTTC
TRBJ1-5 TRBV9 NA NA CASSVDGAFQPQHF TGTGCCAGCAGCGTAGATGGGGCTTTTCAGCCCCAGCATTTT
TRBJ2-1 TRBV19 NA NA CASSPPSRGAADEQFF TGTGCCAGTAGTCCTCCGTCGCGGGGCGCCGCCGATGAGCAGTTCTTC
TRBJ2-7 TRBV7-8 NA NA CASSLRQESYEQYF TGTGCCAGCAGCTTAAGACAGGAATCCTACGAGCAGTACTTC
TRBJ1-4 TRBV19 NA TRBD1 CASSSGTGRNEKLFF TGTGCCAGTAGCTCTGGGACAGGTCGAAATGAAAAACTGTTTTTT
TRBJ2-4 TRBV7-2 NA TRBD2 CASSVLAGVENIQYF TGTGCCAGCAGCGTTCTAGCGGGAGTCGAAAACATTCAGTACTTC
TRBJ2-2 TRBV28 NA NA CASSPGPKPWELFF TGTGCCAGCAGCCCGGGTCCCAAGCCCTGGGAGCTGTTTTTT
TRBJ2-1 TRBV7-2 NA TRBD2 CASSFGLDYNEQFF TGTGCCAGCAGTTTTGGACTAGACTACAATGAGCAGTTCTTC
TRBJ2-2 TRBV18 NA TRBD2 CASSPGTTNTGELFF TGTGCCAGCTCCCCCGGGACTACGAACACCGGGGAGCTGTTTTTT
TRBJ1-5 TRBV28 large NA CASSLDLSSNQPQHF TGTGCCAGCAGTTTAGATCTGAGTAGCAATCAGCCCCAGCATTTT
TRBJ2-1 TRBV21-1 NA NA CASSKGKRANEQFF TGTGCCAGCAGCAAAGGGAAGAGGGCCAATGAGCAGTTCTTC
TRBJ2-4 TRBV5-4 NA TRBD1 CASSLDGAGGANIQYF TGTGCCAGCAGCTTGGACGGGGCAGGGGGCGCGAACATTCAGTACTTC
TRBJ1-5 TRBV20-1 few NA CSASNAQPQHF TGCAGTGCTAGTAACGCTCAGCCCCAGCATTTT